A selection of T cell receptor beta chains follows, all from one sample in a study of radiotherapy plus CTLA-4 blockade in lung cancer. Assay used: immunoSEQ multiplex PCR; TCRdb lists only in-frame clones, some missing. Of some 96,000 clones detected, around 88% appear once; the ten largest clones hold 4.5% to 5%. The material sequenced was peripheral blood, taken from a patient treated with radiotherapy plus ipilimumab. These receptors originate from a human donor with non-small cell lung cancer that progressed on radiotherapy plus ipilimumab. Each CDR3 is given with its conserved first and last residue. The order of the fields is clone size, D gene, J gene, V gene, CDR3 DNA, CDR3 protein. D genes are given only for firm matches. Size is omitted from some rows. Given values are once, few, many or a class for expanded clones.

clone_size: NA
d_call: NA
j_call: TRBJ2-3
v_call: TRBV5-1
cdr3_nt: TGCGCCAGCAGCTGGGGGCCATCGGGGGCAGATACGCAGTATTTT
cdr3_aa: CASSWGPSGADTQYF

clone_size: NA
d_call: TRBD1
j_call: TRBJ1-5
v_call: TRBV7-9
cdr3_nt: TGTGCCAGCAGCTTAGGGACAGGGGGCTTGAATCAGCCCCAGCATTTT
cdr3_aa: CASSLGTGGLNQPQHF

clone_size: NA
d_call: TRBD2
j_call: TRBJ2-7
v_call: TRBV7-9
cdr3_nt: TGTGCCAGCAGTGGACTAGCGCACTACGAGCAGTACTTC
cdr3_aa: CASSGLAHYEQYF

clone_size: NA
d_call: NA
j_call: TRBJ2-1
v_call: TRBV18
cdr3_nt: TGTGCCAGCTCACCACAACAGGGTGGCTCCTACAATGAGCAGTTCTTC
cdr3_aa: CASSPQQGGSYNEQFF

clone_size: NA
d_call: TRBD2
j_call: TRBJ2-4
v_call: TRBV4-1
cdr3_nt: TGCGCCAGCAGCCAAGGGCCCGGGACTAGCAGTAAAAACATTCAGTACTTC
cdr3_aa: CASSQGPGTSSKNIQYF

clone_size: NA
d_call: NA
j_call: TRBJ2-1
v_call: TRBV19
cdr3_nt: TGTGCCAGTCGCACATTCCGGGACCCCGCCAATGAGCAGTTCTTC
cdr3_aa: CASRTFRDPANEQFF

clone_size: NA
d_call: NA
j_call: TRBJ2-3
v_call: TRBV5-1
cdr3_nt: TGCGCCAGCAGCTTGGTGGGGGATGGGAGCGGGAGCACAGATACGCAGTATTTT
cdr3_aa: CASSLVGDGSGSTDTQYF

clone_size: NA
d_call: NA
j_call: TRBJ1-2
v_call: TRBV2
cdr3_nt: TGTGCCAGCAGGGGAGGGGCTAACTATGGCTACACCTTC
cdr3_aa: CASRGGANYGYTF

clone_size: NA
d_call: TRBD2
j_call: TRBJ2-1
v_call: TRBV7-2
cdr3_nt: TGTGCCAGCCAAAAAGCGGGAGTTGGATCCTACAATGAGCAGTTCTTC
cdr3_aa: CASQKAGVGSYNEQFF

clone_size: NA
d_call: TRBD2
j_call: TRBJ2-1
v_call: TRBV5-1
cdr3_nt: TGCGCCAGCAGCTTGGAGGTAGCGGGAGTTCTTCACGAGCAGTTCTTC
cdr3_aa: CASSLEVAGVLHEQFF

clone_size: NA
d_call: NA
j_call: TRBJ2-1
v_call: TRBV18
cdr3_nt: TGTGCCAGCTCACTATCGTCGTCGAATGAGCAGTTCTTC
cdr3_aa: CASSLSSSNEQFF

clone_size: NA
d_call: NA
j_call: TRBJ2-5
v_call: TRBV7-9
cdr3_nt: TGTGCCAGCAGCCCCCACCCCCTAGGGGGTGAGACCCAGTACTTC
cdr3_aa: CASSPHPLGGETQYF

clone_size: NA
d_call: NA
j_call: TRBJ1-1
v_call: TRBV19
cdr3_nt: TGTGCCAGTAGTATATCAAGGGGAGGGAGGGCCACCACTGAAGCTTTCTTT
cdr3_aa: CASSISRGGRATTEAFF

clone_size: once
d_call: NA
j_call: TRBJ2-7
v_call: TRBV4-1
cdr3_nt: TGCGCCAGCAGCCCCAACGGATGGGGACAAGGCCTCCACGAGCAGTACTTC
cdr3_aa: CASSPNGWGQGLHEQYF

clone_size: NA
d_call: NA
j_call: TRBJ2-2
v_call: TRBV28
cdr3_nt: TGTGCCAGCAGGGAGGGAACCGGGGAGCTGTTTTTT
cdr3_aa: CASREGTGELFF

clone_size: once
d_call: TRBD2
j_call: TRBJ2-3
v_call: TRBV6-5
cdr3_nt: TGTGCCAGCAGCCCCACGGGGGGGGCGCAGTATTTT
cdr3_aa: CASSPTGGAQYF

clone_size: once
d_call: NA
j_call: TRBJ2-2
v_call: TRBV5-4
cdr3_nt: TGTGCCAGCAGCTTGGCCGGGAACACCGGGGAGCTGTTTTTT
cdr3_aa: CASSLAGNTGELFF

clone_size: NA
d_call: NA
j_call: TRBJ2-1
v_call: TRBV11-3
cdr3_nt: TGTGCCAGCAGCTCCACCGGGACCACACGCCGTGAGCAGTTCTTC
cdr3_aa: CASSSTGTTRREQFF